This TCR beta chain was captured by sequencing in a study of Ad26.COV2.S vaccination and SARS-CoV-2 variants. Study context: Donor allocation was to the COV1001 Ad26.COV2.S trial arm. Intramuscular Ad26.COV2.S at 5x10^10 or 1x10^11 viral particles.

The repertoire was sequenced with immunoSEQ multiplex PCR; TCRdb's copy has only in-frame clones and lacks some. Of around 340,000 clones in the sample, 70% to 90% were seen once. Treatment in this sample: around 19 received Ad26.COV2.S at low or high dose, single or two shots; roughly 5 received placebo; per-sample allocation not given. Each sample was drawn 63 days after the first injection (of vaccine or placebo). In Boston, the donor was an adult between 18-55 years of age. An Ad26 vector was used to express Wuhan-strain SARS-CoV-2 spike as the vaccine. Germline V gene data show CDR1 as LGHNA and CDR2 as YSLEER. The CDR3 totals 14 residues. The V and J ends lost 4 bases and 4 bases, in that order; junction bases with no gene match: 4.

V is TRBV4-3 and J is TRBJ1-1, with TRBD1 identical over 9 bases. Here the sequenced sample was peripheral blood, taken in a trial of Ad26.COV2.S vaccine versus placebo. The TCR originated in a person aged 18-60 years who received the Ad26.COV2.S COVID-19 vaccine or a placebo. DNA for the CDR3: TGCGCCAGCAGCCCCACGACAGGGGGCACTGAAGCTTTCTTT. It is translated as CASSPTTGGTEAFF.